The clone carrying this T cell receptor (beta chain) was recorded once. Sequenced by immunoSEQ multiplex PCR; TCRdb stores in-frame clones only, minus some. This sample has more than 95,000 clones; around nine tenths occur once, and the top ten carry about 0.93%. This entry is derived from a study of T cell changes during pregnancy in multiple sclerosis. The CDR3 loop spans 13 amino acids. Trimming left V 5 bases short and J 8 bases short, with 15 bases between. CDR1 SNHLY and CDR2 FYNNEI come from the germline V gene. The V call is TRBV2, the J call TRBJ1-2; a possible D gene is TRBD1 (6 bases). The material was peripheral blood, obtained after pregnancy. This clonotype was obtained from a female donor with multiple sclerosis, enrolled in a pregnancy study. The DNA of the CDR3 is TGTGCCAGCAGTTTCAGGGGAGTACGGGGCTACACCTTC. This encodes CASSFRGVRGYTF.